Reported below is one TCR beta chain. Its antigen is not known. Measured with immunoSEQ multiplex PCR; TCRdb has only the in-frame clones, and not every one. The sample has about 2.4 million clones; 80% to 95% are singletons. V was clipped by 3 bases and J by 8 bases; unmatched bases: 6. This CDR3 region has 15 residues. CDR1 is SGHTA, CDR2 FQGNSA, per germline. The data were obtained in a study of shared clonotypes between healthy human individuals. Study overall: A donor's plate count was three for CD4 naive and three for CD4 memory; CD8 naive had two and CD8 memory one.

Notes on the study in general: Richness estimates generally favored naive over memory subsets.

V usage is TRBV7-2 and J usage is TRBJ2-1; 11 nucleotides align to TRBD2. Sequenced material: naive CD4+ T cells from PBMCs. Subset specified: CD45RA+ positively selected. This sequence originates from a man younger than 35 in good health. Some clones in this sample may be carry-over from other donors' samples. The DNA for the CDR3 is TGTGCCAGCAGCTTTACTAGCGGGAGTGGGTATGAGCAGTTCTTC. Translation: CASSFTSGSGYEQFF.